The T cell receptor (beta chain) described here comes from a study of blood T cell repertoires in COVID-19. At the level of the study: Sites in the United States, Italy and Spain provided acute and convalescent COVID-19 samples. PBMCs, B-cell-depleted T cells, or T cells were the source of the cDNA or gDNA that made up the material.

V lost 7 bases to trimming and J lost 5 bases, with 14 bases between them. The CDR3 totals 13 residues. Germline V CDR1 and CDR2: MNHEY, SVGAGI. Authors' processing steps: By means of reference gene primer amplification, nucleated cell counts were estimated. TCRdb's table, derived via immunoSEQ multiplex PCR, lists solely in-frame clones and lacks some. V, J and clone size were drawn from that table, and D and trimming were deduced from the DNA. The data show around 280,000 clones, more than 75% seen once. This TCR was recovered from a woman in her 30s who had recovered from COVID-19. This chain joins TRBV6-5 and TRBJ1-1, with D possibly matching TRBD1 (5 bases). The sample taken for sequencing was peripheral blood. The CDR3 sequence: CASNQGEWTEAFF. DNA for the CDR3: TGTGCCAGCAACCAGGGTGAGTGGACTGAAGCTTTCTTT.